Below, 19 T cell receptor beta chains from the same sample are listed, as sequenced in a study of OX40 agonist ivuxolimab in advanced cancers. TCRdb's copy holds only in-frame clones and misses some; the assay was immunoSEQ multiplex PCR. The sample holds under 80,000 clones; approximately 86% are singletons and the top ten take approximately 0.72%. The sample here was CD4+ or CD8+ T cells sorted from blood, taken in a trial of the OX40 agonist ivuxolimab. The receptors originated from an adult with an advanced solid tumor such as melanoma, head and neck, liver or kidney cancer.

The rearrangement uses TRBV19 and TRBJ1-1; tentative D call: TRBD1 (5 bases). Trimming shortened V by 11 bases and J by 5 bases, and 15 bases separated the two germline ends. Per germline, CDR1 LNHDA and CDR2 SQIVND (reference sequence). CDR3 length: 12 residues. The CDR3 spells CASSSRGTEAFF. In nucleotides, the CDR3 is TGTGCCTCTTCTTCCCGGGGGACTGAAGCTTTCTTT.

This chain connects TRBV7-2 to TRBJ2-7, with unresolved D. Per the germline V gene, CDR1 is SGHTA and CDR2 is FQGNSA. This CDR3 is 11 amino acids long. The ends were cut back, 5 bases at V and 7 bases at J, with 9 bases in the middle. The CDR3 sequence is CASSPLLEQYF. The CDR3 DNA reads TGTGCCAGCAGCCCGCTTCTGGAGCAGTACTTC.

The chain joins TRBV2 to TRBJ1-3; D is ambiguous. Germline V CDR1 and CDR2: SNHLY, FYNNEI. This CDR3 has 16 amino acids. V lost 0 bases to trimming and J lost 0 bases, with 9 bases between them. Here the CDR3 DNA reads TGTGCCAGCAGTGAAGCCAGGAGAAGCTCTGGAAACACCATATATTTT. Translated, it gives CASSEARRSSGNTIYF.

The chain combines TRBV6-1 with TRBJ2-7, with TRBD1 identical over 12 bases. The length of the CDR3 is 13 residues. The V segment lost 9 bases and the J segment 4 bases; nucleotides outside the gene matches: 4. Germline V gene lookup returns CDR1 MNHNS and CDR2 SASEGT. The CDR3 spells CASGGQGAYEQYF. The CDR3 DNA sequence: TGTGCCAGTGGGGGACAGGGGGCTTACGAGCAGTACTTC.

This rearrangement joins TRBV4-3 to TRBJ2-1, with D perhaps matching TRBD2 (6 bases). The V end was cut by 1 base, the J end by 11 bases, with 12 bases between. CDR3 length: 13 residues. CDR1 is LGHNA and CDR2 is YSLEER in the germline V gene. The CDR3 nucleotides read TGCGCCAGCAGCCAAGCTCGGGGGACCCAGCAGTTCTTC. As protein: CASSQARGTQQFF.

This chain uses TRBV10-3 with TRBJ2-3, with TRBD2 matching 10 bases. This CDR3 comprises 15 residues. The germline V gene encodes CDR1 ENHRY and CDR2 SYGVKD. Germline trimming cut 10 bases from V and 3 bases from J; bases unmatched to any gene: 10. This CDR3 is CATDTPSGRTDTQYF. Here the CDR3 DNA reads TGTGCCACCGACACACCTAGCGGGAGAACAGATACGCAGTATTTT.

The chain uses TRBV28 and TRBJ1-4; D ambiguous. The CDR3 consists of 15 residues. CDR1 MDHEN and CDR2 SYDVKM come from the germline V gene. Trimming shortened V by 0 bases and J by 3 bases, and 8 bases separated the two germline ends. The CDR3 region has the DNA TGTGCCAGCAGTTTATGGGGTAGAGCTAATGAAAAACTGTTTTTT. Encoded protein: CASSLWGRANEKLFF.

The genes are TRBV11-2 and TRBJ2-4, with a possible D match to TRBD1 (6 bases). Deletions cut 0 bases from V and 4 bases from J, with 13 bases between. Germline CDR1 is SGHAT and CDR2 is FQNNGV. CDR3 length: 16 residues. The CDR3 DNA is TGTGCCAGCAGCTTAGAGCCCGCCAGGGGAAAAAACATTCAGTACTTC. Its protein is CASSLEPARGKNIQYF.

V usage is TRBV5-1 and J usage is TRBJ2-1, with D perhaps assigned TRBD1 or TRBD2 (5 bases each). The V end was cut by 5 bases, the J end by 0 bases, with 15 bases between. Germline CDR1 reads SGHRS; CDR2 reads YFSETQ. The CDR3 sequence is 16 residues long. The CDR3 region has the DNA TGCGCCAGCAGTCCTGGGGGAGTAGGCTCCTACAATGAGCAGTTCTTC. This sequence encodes CASSPGGVGSYNEQFF.

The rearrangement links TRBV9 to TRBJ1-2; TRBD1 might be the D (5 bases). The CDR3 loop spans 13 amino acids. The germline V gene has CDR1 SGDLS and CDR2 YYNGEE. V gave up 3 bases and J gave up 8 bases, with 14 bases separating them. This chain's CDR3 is CASSATVLQGYTF. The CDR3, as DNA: TGTGCCAGCAGCGCGACAGTTTTACAAGGCTACACCTTC.

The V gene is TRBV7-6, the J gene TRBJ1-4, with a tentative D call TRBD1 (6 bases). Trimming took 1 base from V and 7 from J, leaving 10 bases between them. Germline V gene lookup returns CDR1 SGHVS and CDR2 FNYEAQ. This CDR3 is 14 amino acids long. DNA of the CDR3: TGTGCCAGCAGCTTAGGTGGACAGCTTGAAAAACTGTTTTTT. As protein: CASSLGGQLEKLFF.

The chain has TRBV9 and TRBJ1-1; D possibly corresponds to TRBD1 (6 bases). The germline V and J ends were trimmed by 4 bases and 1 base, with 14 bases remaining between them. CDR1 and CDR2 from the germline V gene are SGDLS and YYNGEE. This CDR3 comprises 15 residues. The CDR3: CASSPGGTPNTEAFF. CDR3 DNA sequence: TGTGCCAGCAGCCCTGGGGGGACACCGAACACTGAAGCTTTCTTT. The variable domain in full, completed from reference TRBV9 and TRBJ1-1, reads DSGVTQTPKHLITATGQRVTLRCSPRSGDLSVYWYQQSLDQGLQFLIQYYNGEERAKGNILERFSAQQFPDLHSELNLSSLELGDSALYFCASSPGGTPNTEAFFGQGTRLTVV.

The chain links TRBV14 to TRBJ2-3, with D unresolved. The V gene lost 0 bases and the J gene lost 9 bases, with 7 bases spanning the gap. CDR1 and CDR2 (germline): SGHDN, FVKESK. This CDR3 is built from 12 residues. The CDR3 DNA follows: TGTGCCAGCAGCCAAGAATTCGGAACGCAGTATTTT. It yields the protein CASSQEFGTQYF.

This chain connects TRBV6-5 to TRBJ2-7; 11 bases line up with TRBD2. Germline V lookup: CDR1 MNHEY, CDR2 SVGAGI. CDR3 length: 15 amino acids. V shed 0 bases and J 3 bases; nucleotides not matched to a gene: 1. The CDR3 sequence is CASSYSTSGSYEQYF. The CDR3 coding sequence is TGTGCCAGCAGTTACTCAACTAGCGGGAGCTACGAGCAGTACTTC.

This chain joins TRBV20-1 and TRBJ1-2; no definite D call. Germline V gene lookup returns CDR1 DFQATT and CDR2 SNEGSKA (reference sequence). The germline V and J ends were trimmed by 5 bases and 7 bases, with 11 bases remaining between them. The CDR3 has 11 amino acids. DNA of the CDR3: TGCAGTGCTCAATCGGTGGCTGGCTACACCTTC. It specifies CSAQSVAGYTF.

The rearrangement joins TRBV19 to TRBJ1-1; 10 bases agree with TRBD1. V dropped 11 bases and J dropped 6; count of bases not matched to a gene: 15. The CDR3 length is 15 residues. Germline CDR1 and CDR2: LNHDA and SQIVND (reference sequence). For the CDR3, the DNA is TGTGCCTCCCAGGACAGGGGGGGGTCAAGAGCTGAAGCTTTCTTT. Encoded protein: CASQDRGGSRAEAFF.

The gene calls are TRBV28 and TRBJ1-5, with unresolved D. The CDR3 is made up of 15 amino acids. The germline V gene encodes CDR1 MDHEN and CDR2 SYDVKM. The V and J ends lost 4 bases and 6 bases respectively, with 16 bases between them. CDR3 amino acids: CASSYVGAGTQPQHF. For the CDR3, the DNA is TGTGCCAGCAGTTACGTCGGCGCAGGAACTCAGCCCCAGCATTTT.

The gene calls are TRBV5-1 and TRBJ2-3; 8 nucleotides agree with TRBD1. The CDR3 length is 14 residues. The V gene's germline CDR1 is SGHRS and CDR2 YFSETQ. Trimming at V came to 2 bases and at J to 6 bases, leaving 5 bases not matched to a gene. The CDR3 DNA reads TGCGCCAGCAGCTTACAGGGGGGCAGGGATACGCAGTATTTT. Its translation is CASSLQGGRDTQYF.

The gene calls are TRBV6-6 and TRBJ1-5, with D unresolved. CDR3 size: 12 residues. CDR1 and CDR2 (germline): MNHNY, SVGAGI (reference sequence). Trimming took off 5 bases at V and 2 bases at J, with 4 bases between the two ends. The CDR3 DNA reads TGTGCCAGCAGTCAGGGCAATCAGCCCCAGCATTTT. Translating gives CASSQGNQPQHF.